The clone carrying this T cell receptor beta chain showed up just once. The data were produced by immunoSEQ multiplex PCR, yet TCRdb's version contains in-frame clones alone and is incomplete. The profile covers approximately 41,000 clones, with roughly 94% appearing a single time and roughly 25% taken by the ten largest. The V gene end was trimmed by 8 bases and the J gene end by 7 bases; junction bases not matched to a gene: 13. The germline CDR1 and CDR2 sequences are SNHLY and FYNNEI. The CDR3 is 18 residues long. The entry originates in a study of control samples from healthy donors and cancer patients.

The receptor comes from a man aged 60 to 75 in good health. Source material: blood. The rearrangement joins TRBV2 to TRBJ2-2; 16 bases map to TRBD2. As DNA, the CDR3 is TGTGCCAGCGGAGCCGGGACTAGCGGGAGGGGGAGGTTCGGGGAGCTGTTTTTT. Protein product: CASGAGTSGRGRFGELFF.